The 7 T cell receptor beta chains below all came from one sample that was sequenced in a study of shared clonotypes between healthy human individuals. TCRdb's table, derived via immunoSEQ multiplex PCR, lists solely in-frame clones and lacks some. This table holds 2 million to 3 million clones, 93% found once. Sequencing was performed on naive CD4+ T cells from PBMCs. Subset indicated: CD45RA+ positively selected. These TCRs come from a man younger than 35 in good health. Some clones in this sample may be carry-over from other donors' samples.

The gene calls are TRBV19 and TRBJ2-3; 10 nucleotides match TRBD2. Germline CDR1 LNHDA, CDR2 SQIVND (reference sequence). This CDR3 contains 15 residues. V was clipped by 3 bases and J by 6 bases; unmatched bases: 6. The CDR3 DNA is TGTGCCAGTAGTATTGGTAGCGGGAGGTCCGATACGCAGTATTTT. It is translated as CASSIGSGRSDTQYF.

CDR3 protein: CATSRDRVTYEQYF. CDR3 coding DNA: TGTGCCACCAGCAGAGACAGGGTAACCTACGAGCAGTACTTC. The J gene is TRBJ2-7, the V gene TRBV15, with D tentatively TRBD1 (5 bases). Trimming took off 0 bases at V and 2 bases at J, with 8 bases between the two ends. CDR1 and CDR2 from the germline V gene are LNHNV and YYDKDF (reference sequence). The CDR3 consists of 14 residues.

The rearrangement links TRBV5-1 to TRBJ1-4; the D is unclear. In germline, CDR1 is SGHRS, CDR2 YFSETQ. The length of the CDR3 is 13 residues. V dropped 4 bases and J dropped 8 bases, with 12 bases sitting between them. DNA of the CDR3: TGCGCCAGCAGCCCTGTTTCGGGGGAAAAACTGTTTTTT. This translates into CASSPVSGEKLFF.

The chain employs TRBV28 and TRBJ1-5, with TRBD1 matching over 10 bases. The germline V gene has CDR1 MDHEN and CDR2 SYDVKM. The CDR3 loop spans 15 amino acids. With 3 bases clipped from V and 5 bases from J, the junction kept 4 bases outside the gene matches. The CDR3 here is CASSFVTGGDQPQHF. The CDR3 coding sequence is TGTGCCAGCAGTTTCGTGACAGGGGGCGATCAGCCCCAGCATTTT.

The V call is TRBV2, the J call TRBJ2-7; 7 bases fit TRBD1. The CDR3 is 15 residues long. J was trimmed by 8 bases and V by 2 bases; bases with no gene match: 12. Germline loops: CDR1 SNHLY, CDR2 FYNNEI. CDR3 sequence reads: CASSESRGPGTKQYF. The CDR3 coding sequence is TGTGCCAGCAGTGAATCTAGGGGGCCAGGAACCAAGCAGTACTTC.

The V gene is TRBV5-1, the J gene TRBJ2-4; weak D call: TRBD1 (6 bases). Trimming took off 4 bases at V and 1 base at J, with 15 bases between the two ends. The CDR3 sequence is 16 residues long. Germline CDR1 reads SGHRS; CDR2 reads YFSETQ. CDR3 coding DNA: TGCGCCAGCAGCCCACAGGGATGGGGGGCCAAAAACATTCAGTACTTC. Translating it yields CASSPQGWGAKNIQYF.

This chain links TRBV30 with TRBJ2-5; D could derive from TRBD1 or TRBD2 (7 bases each). The CDR3 extends over 13 amino acids. From germline, CDR1 is GTSNPN and CDR2 SVGIG (reference sequence). V lost 0 bases to trimming and J lost 9 bases, with 14 bases between them. The CDR3 region is CAWSVMQGGAQYF. The CDR3 nucleotides read TGTGCCTGGAGTGTAATGCAGGGGGGGGCCCAGTACTTC.